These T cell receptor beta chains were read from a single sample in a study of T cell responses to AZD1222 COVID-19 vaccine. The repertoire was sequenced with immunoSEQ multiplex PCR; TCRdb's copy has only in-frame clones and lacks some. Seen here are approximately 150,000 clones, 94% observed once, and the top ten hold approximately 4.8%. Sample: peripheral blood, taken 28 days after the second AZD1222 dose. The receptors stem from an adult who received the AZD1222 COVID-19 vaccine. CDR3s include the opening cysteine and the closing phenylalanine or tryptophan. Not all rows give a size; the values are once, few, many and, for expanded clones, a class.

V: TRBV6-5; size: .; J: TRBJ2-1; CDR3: CAAQGLTYNEQFF
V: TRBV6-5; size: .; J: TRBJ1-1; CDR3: CASSYDRSTEAFF
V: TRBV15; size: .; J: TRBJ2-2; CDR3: CATSSNLHSTGELFF
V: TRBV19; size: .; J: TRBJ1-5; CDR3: CASTRTGNQPQHF
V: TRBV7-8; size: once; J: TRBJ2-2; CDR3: CASSLGGTSVNGELFF
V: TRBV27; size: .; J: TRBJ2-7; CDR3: CASRSTGASYEQYF
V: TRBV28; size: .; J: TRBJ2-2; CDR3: CASSPSDSYTGELFF
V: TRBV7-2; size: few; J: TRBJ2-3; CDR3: CASSLAGVTDTQYF
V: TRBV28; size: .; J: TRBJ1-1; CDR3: CASSLRQGFLNTEAFF
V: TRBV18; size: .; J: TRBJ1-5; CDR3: CASSPLDRDQPQHF
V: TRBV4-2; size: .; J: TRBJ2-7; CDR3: CASSRTIPPGGVYEQYF
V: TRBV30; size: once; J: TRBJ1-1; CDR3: CAWCQGAGTEAFF
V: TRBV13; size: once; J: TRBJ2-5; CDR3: CASSLTFWRLAPQETQYF
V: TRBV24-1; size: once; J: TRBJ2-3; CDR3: CATSDRWSLRDGTDTQYF
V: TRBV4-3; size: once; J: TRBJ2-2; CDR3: CASSQDQLLSGELFF
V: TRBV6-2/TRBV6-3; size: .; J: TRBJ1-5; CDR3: CASSSGRIRSPQHF
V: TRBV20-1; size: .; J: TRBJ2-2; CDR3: CSPGGTGELFF
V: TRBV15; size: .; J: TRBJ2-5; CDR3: CATSRDMAQETQYF
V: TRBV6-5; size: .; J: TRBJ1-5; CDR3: CASKIDSNQPQHF
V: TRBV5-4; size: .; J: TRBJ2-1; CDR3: CASSLSGTEAGQFF
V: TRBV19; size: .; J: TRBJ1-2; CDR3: CASSLQGADYGYTF
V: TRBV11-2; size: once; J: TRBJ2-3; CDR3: CASSARISGRDTQYF
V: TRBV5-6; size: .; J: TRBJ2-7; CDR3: CASSLWHKAGGGSYEQYF
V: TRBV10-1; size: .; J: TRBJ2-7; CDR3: CASSEPGLDHEQYF
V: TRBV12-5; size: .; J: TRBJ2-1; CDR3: CASGLVVGRDNEQFF
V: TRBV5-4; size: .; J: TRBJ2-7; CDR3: CASSPPGGLASYEQYF
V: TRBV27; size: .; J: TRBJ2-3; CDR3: CASSLASTDTQYF
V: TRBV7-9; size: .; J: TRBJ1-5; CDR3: CASSPGQLAPQHF
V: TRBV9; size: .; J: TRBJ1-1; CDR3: CASSPTSRGKTEAFF
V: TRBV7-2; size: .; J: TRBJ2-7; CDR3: CASSSNLVGGEQYF
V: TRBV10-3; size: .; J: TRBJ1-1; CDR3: CAMGQGDTEAFF
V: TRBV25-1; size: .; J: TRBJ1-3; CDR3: CASSVPLGNTIYF
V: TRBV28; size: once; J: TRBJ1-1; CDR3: CASSRQGGNTEAFF
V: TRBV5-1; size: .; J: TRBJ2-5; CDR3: CASSGLAGTSKGETQYF
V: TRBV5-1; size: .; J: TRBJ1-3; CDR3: CASSLGATGISGNTIYF
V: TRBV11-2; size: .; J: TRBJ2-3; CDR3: CASSLLAGGGADTQYF
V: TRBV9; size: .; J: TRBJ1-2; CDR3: CASSIGQADLGYTF
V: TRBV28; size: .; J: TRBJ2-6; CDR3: CASSLGLAKRTWSGANVLTF
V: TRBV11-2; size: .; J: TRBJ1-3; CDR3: CASSSSRWESGNTIYF
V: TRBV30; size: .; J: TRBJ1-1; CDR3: CAWSETPNTEAFF
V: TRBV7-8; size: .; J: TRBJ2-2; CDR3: CASSLAGGRLGGELFF
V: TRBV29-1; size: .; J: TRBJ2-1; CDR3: CSVRTLAYNEQFF
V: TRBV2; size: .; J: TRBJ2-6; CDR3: CASIPTWGSGANVLTF
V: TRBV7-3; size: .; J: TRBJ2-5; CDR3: CASSLRVALAGGYQETQYF
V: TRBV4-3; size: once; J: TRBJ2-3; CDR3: CASGRISGALTDTQYF
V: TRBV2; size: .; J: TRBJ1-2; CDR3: CASSEQGARGYTF
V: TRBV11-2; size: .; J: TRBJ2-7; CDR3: CASSISYEQYF
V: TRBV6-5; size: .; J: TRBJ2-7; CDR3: CASRNYREYEQYF
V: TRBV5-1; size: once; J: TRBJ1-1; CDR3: CASSVDRTEAFF
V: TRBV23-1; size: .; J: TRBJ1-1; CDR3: CASSLHAGGDTEAFF
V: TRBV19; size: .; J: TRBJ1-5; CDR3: CASRDGPLNQPQHF